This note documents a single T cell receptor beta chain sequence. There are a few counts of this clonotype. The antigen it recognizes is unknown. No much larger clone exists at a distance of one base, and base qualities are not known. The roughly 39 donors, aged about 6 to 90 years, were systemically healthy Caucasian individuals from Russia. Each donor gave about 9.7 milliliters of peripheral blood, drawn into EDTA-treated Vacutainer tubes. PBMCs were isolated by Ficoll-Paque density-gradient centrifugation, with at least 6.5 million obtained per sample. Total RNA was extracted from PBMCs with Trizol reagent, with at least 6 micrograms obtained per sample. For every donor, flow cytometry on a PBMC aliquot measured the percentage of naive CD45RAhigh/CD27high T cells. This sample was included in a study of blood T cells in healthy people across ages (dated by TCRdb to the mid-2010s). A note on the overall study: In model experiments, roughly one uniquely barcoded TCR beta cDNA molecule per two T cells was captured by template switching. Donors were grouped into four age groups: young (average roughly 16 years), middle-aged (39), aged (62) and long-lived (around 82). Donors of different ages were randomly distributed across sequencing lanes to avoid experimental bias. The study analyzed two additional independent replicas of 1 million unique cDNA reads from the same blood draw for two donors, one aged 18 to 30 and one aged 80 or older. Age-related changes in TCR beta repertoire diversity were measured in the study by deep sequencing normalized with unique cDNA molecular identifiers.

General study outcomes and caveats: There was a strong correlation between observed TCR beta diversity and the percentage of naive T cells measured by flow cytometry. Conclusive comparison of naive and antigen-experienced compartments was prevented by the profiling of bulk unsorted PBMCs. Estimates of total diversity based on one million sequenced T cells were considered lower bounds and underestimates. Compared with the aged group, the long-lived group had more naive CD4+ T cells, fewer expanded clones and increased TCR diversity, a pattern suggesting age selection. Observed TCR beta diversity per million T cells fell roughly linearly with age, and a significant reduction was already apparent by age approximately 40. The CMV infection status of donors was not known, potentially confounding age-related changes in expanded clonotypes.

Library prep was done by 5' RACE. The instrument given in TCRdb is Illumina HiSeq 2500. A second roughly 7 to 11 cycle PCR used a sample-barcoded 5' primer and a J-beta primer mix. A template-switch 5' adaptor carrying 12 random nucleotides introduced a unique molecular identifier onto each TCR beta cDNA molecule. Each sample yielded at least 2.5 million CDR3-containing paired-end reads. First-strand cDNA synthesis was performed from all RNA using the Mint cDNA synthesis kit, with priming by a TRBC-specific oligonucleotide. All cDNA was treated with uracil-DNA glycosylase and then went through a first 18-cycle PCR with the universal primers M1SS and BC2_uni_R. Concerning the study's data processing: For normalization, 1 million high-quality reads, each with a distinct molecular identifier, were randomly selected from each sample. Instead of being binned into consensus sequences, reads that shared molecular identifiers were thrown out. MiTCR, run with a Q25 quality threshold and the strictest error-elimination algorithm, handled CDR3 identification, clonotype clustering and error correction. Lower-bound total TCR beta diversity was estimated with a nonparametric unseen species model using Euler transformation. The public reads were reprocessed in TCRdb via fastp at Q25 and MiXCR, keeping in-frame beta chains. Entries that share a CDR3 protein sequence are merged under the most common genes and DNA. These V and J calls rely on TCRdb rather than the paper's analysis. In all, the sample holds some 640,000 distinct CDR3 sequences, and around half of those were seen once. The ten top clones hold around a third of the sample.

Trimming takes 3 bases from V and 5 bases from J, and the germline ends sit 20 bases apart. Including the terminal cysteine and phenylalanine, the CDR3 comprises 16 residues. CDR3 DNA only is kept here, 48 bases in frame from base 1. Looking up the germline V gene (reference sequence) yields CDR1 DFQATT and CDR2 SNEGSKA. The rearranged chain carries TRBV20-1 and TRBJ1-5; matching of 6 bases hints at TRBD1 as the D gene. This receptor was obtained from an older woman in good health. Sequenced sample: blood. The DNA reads TGCAGTGCTAGGAATGTGGGGGCACAGGGTTATCAGCCCCAGCATTTT. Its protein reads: CSARNVGAQGYQPQHF.